The rows below give T cell receptor beta chains drawn from one sample of a study of blood T cell repertoires in COVID-19. Generated by immunoSEQ multiplex PCR, the TCRdb table keeps only in-frame clones and is missing some. Among roughly 150,000 clones listed, roughly four fifths were seen once. The sequenced material came from peripheral blood. These receptors originate from a man aged 65 to 79 with active or convalescent COVID-19. The CDR3 runs from the conserved cysteine through the conserved F or W. The D gene is left open where the match is weak. Expanded clones get a size class; other rows say once, few or many, or leave the size out.

V: TRBV28; D: TRBD2; size: once; J: TRBJ2-5; DNA: TGTGCCAGCAGTCCCCGACTAGCGGGAGGGGTGGAGACCCAGTACTTC; CDR3: CASSPRLAGGVETQYF
V: TRBV7-2; D: .; size: .; J: TRBJ1-1; DNA: TGTGCCAGCAGCTTCGATGCAGGACTCCGGAACACTGAAGCTTTCTTT; CDR3: CASSFDAGLRNTEAFF
V: TRBV13; D: TRBD1; size: medium-sized; J: TRBJ2-7; DNA: TGTGCCAGCAGCTCTACCGGGACAGACTCCTACGAGCAGTACTTC; CDR3: CASSSTGTDSYEQYF
V: TRBV12-5; D: TRBD1; size: .; J: TRBJ2-1; DNA: TGTGCTAGTGCTTGGACAGGGGCCGCCACCGAGCAGTTCTTC; CDR3: CASAWTGAATEQFF
V: TRBV5-1; D: .; size: .; J: TRBJ1-1; DNA: TGCGCCAGCAGCGTTCACTCAGGGCAACCTGAAGCTTTCTTT; CDR3: CASSVHSGQPEAFF
V: TRBV5-4; D: .; size: .; J: TRBJ1-2; DNA: TGTGCCAGCAGCCCAAAGGACCGGGAGGTAAACTATGGCTACACCTTC; CDR3: CASSPKDREVNYGYTF
V: TRBV28; D: TRBD1; size: .; J: TRBJ1-3; DNA: TGTGCCAGCAGTTTAAATTCAGGGGGCGGAAACACCATATATTTT; CDR3: CASSLNSGGGNTIYF
V: TRBV4-3; D: TRBD1; size: .; J: TRBJ1-1; DNA: TGCGCCAGCAGCCCAGGGGGCAGCCAGAACACTGAAGCTTTCTTT; CDR3: CASSPGGSQNTEAFF
V: TRBV19; D: TRBD2; size: .; J: TRBJ2-1; DNA: TGTGCCAGTAGTACCCCCACCGCGGGAGTCCCGAGGAGTACCCACAATGAGCAGTTCTTC; CDR3: CASSTPTAGVPRSTHNEQFF
V: TRBV5-6; D: .; size: .; J: TRBJ1-2; DNA: TGTGCCAGCAGTACAGGGTTAAAGAACTATGGCTACACCTTC; CDR3: CASSTGLKNYGYTF
V: TRBV24-1; D: TRBD2; size: .; J: TRBJ2-1; DNA: TGTGCCACCAGTGACCCTAGCGGGAGCTCCTACAATGAGCAGTTCTTC; CDR3: CATSDPSGSSYNEQFF
V: TRBV5-4; D: .; size: .; J: TRBJ1-4; DNA: TGTGCCAGCAGTATAGGGGGGGAACTTGAAAAACTGTTTTTT; CDR3: CASSIGGELEKLFF
V: TRBV28; D: .; size: .; J: TRBJ1-2; DNA: TGTGCCAGCAGTTTTCTTCAGGGCGGCTACACCTTC; CDR3: CASSFLQGGYTF
V: TRBV5-6; D: .; size: .; J: TRBJ1-2; DNA: TGTGCCAGCAGCTTGGGAGGTACTGGTGGCTACACCTTC; CDR3: CASSLGGTGGYTF
V: TRBV11-3; D: TRBD1; size: .; J: TRBJ2-1; DNA: TGTGCCAGCAGCTTGACAGGGGGCTTCGGGAATGAGCAGTTCTTC; CDR3: CASSLTGGFGNEQFF
V: TRBV27; D: .; size: once; J: TRBJ2-5; DNA: TGTGCCAGCAGCCCCCTACCGCGGGGTACAAAGGCGGAGACCCAGTACTTC; CDR3: CASSPLPRGTKAETQYF
V: TRBV5-8; D: .; size: .; J: TRBJ1-2; DNA: TGTGCCAGCAGCTTGGTGAGGGGCTACACCTTC; CDR3: CASSLVRGYTF
V: TRBV3-1/TRBV3-2; D: .; size: .; J: TRBJ1-6; DNA: TGTGCCAGCAGCCAAGATCGGGGGTATCGTTCACCCCTCCACTTT; CDR3: CASSQDRGYRSPLHF
V: TRBV6-6; D: TRBD1; size: .; J: TRBJ2-5; DNA: TGTGCCAGCAGTAAAACAGGGGGTCGGGAGACCCAGTACTTC; CDR3: CASSKTGGRETQYF
V: TRBV5-1; D: .; size: .; J: TRBJ1-5; DNA: TGCGCCAGCAGCTTGGCGGGGGGCGATCAGCCCCAGCATTTT; CDR3: CASSLAGGDQPQHF
V: TRBV19; D: .; size: .; J: TRBJ1-1; DNA: TGTGCCAGTAGTGAACAGGGAATTGGCACTGAAGCTTTCTTT; CDR3: CASSEQGIGTEAFF
V: TRBV7-9; D: TRBD1; size: once; J: TRBJ2-2; DNA: TGTGCCAGCAGAAGACAGGGCACCACCGGGGAGCTGTTTTTT; CDR3: CASRRQGTTGELFF
V: TRBV20-1; D: TRBD2; size: once; J: TRBJ2-5; DNA: TGCAGTGCTAGTCAGACTAGCGGGCCCCGTGAGACCCAGTACTTC; CDR3: CSASQTSGPRETQYF
V: TRBV18; D: TRBD2; size: .; J: TRBJ2-1; DNA: TGTGCCAGCTCACGGGGACTAGCGGGAGTGTACAATGAGCAGTTCTTC; CDR3: CASSRGLAGVYNEQFF
V: TRBV14; D: TRBD2; size: once; J: TRBJ2-7; DNA: TGTGCCAGCAGCCAGACTAGCGGGAGCCCCTACGAGCAGTACTTC; CDR3: CASSQTSGSPYEQYF
V: TRBV15; D: .; size: .; J: TRBJ1-3; DNA: TGTGCCACCAGCAGGACAAGAACCTCTGGAAACACCATATATTTT; CDR3: CATSRTRTSGNTIYF
V: TRBV7-8; D: TRBD2; size: few; J: TRBJ2-7; DNA: TGTGCCAGCACCGGGACTAGCGGGAGATTTTCCTACGAGCAGTACTTC; CDR3: CASTGTSGRFSYEQYF
V: TRBV9; D: .; size: .; J: TRBJ1-6; DNA: TGTGCCAGCAGCAAAGACAATACCAAGCTCTATAATTCACCCCTCCACTTT; CDR3: CASSKDNTKLYNSPLHF
V: TRBV20-1; D: .; size: .; J: TRBJ2-5; DNA: TGCAGTGCCGCACCCGCGGAGACCCAGTACTTC; CDR3: CSAAPAETQYF
V: TRBV6-2/TRBV6-3; D: .; size: once; J: TRBJ2-1; DNA: TGTGCCAGCAGTTACGGGGGACTCGTAAAGCAGTTCTTC; CDR3: CASSYGGLVKQFF
V: TRBV5-1; D: .; size: .; J: TRBJ2-1; DNA: TGCGCCAGCAGCTTGGGGTCGGGCTCCTACAATGAGCAGTTCTTC; CDR3: CASSLGSGSYNEQFF
V: TRBV6-5; D: TRBD1; size: .; J: TRBJ2-3; DNA: TGTGCCAGCCGATTACAGGGGATTGGCACAGATACGCAGTATTTT; CDR3: CASRLQGIGTDTQYF
V: TRBV6-1; D: .; size: .; J: TRBJ1-1; DNA: TGTGCCAGCAGTGAAGTGAGAGGGAACACTGAAGCTTTCTTT; CDR3: CASSEVRGNTEAFF
V: TRBV9; D: TRBD2; size: once; J: TRBJ2-1; DNA: TGTGCCAGCAGCGTAGTGATAGCGGGGGTTGATGAGCAGTTCTTC; CDR3: CASSVVIAGVDEQFF
V: TRBV19; D: .; size: .; J: TRBJ1-1; DNA: TGTGCCAGTAGTACCACAGGGTTGAACACTGAAGCTTTCTTT; CDR3: CASSTTGLNTEAFF
V: TRBV6-5; D: TRBD1; size: .; J: TRBJ1-2; DNA: TGTGCCAGCAGTTACACGGGACAGGGGAGTTATGGCTACACCTTC; CDR3: CASSYTGQGSYGYTF
V: TRBV12-3/TRBV12-4; D: .; size: few; J: TRBJ1-5; DNA: TGTGCCAGCAGTCGTAGCAATCAGCCCCAGCATTTT; CDR3: CASSRSNQPQHF
V: TRBV7-2; D: .; size: .; J: TRBJ1-6; DNA: TGTGCCAGCAGCTTACGACCCGGGGTTTATAATTCACCCCTCCACTTT; CDR3: CASSLRPGVYNSPLHF
V: TRBV24-1; D: .; size: .; J: TRBJ1-5; DNA: TGTGCCACCAGTGATTGGCGGGGCCTCAATCAGCCCCAGCATTTT; CDR3: CATSDWRGLNQPQHF
V: TRBV28; D: TRBD1; size: .; J: TRBJ1-5; DNA: TGTGCCAGCAGTTTTGACAGGGGCAATCAGCCCCAGCATTTT; CDR3: CASSFDRGNQPQHF
V: TRBV6-2/TRBV6-3; D: TRBD1; size: .; J: TRBJ1-5; DNA: TGTGCCAGCAGTTACTCAGACAGGGGAAATCAGCCCCAGCATTTT; CDR3: CASSYSDRGNQPQHF
V: TRBV14; D: .; size: .; J: TRBJ2-5; DNA: TGTGCCAGCAGCCAAGTCGGGCGAGGGGAGACCCAGTACTTC; CDR3: CASSQVGRGETQYF
V: TRBV18; D: TRBD1; size: .; J: TRBJ1-1; DNA: TGTGCCAGCTCACCACCGGGGACAGGCATCATGAACACTGAAGCTTTCTTT; CDR3: CASSPPGTGIMNTEAFF
V: TRBV3-1/TRBV3-2; D: .; size: .; J: TRBJ1-2; DNA: TGTGCCAGCAGCCCCTCCAACCCAGGGGTGTTAGGCTACACCTTC; CDR3: CASSPSNPGVLGYTF
V: TRBV7-6; D: TRBD2; size: .; J: TRBJ2-7; DNA: TGTGCCAGCAGCTTAGTAGCGGGAGCGACCTACGAGCAGTACTTC; CDR3: CASSLVAGATYEQYF
V: TRBV19; D: .; size: .; J: TRBJ1-4; DNA: TGTGCCAGTAGTATGGCAGGGGAAACAGAAAAACTGTTTTTT; CDR3: CASSMAGETEKLFF
V: TRBV19; D: TRBD1; size: .; J: TRBJ1-3; DNA: TGTGCCAGTAGTCGCCAACAGGGGCGATCTGGAAACACCATATATTTT; CDR3: CASSRQQGRSGNTIYF
V: TRBV7-8; D: .; size: .; J: TRBJ1-5; DNA: TGTGCCAGCAGCCAGATGGGGGGGAATAGCAATCAGCCCCAGCATTTT; CDR3: CASSQMGGNSNQPQHF
V: TRBV29-1; D: TRBD1; size: .; J: TRBJ2-1; DNA: TGCAGCGCGGCTTCTTTGACAGGGTTCAATGAGCAGTTCTTC; CDR3: CSAASLTGFNEQFF
V: TRBV27; D: .; size: .; J: TRBJ2-1; DNA: TGTGCCAGCAGTCAAAGAGCTAGGTCCCCCTACAATGAGCAGTTCTTC; CDR3: CASSQRARSPYNEQFF
V: TRBV5-4; D: TRBD1; size: .; J: TRBJ2-5; DNA: TGTGCCAGCAGCCCGAGCCGGGACAGGGGCGGGAAGACCCAGTACTTC; CDR3: CASSPSRDRGGKTQYF
V: TRBV7-9; D: .; size: .; J: TRBJ2-2; DNA: TGTGCCAGCAGTCCCTCAGGCTTCGGGGAGCTGTTTTTT; CDR3: CASSPSGFGELFF
V: TRBV19; D: .; size: .; J: TRBJ2-7; DNA: TGTGCCAGTAGTATATCCCCGACAGTCTCCTACGAGCAGTACTTC; CDR3: CASSISPTVSYEQYF
V: TRBV5-6; D: TRBD1; size: .; J: TRBJ2-7; DNA: TGTGCCAGCAGCCCGCTTGGCCCTACAGGGGTCGGGTACGAGCAGTACTTC; CDR3: CASSPLGPTGVGYEQYF
V: TRBV28; D: TRBD1; size: .; J: TRBJ1-6; DNA: TGTGCCGGCCAGAAAGGGACAGGGGATTCACCCCTCCACTTT; CDR3: CAGQKGTGDSPLHF